The 6 T cell receptor beta chains in this list originate from one sample, sequenced in a study of blood T cell repertoires in COVID-19. TCRdb's copy holds only in-frame clones and misses some; the assay was immunoSEQ multiplex PCR. The data show 85,000 to 100,000 clones, less than 75% seen once. Sequencing input: peripheral blood. These receptor sequences come from a woman between 55 and 75 years old in a cohort sampled during active or convalescent COVID-19.

This clone showed up just a few times. For the CDR3, the DNA is TGTGCCAGCAGTCCTGGGACAGCCTACAATGAGCAGTTCTTC. It translates to CASSPGTAYNEQFF. The rearrangement uses TRBV6-6 and TRBJ2-1; the match to TRBD1 covers 7 bases. The CDR3 is 14 residues long. V was clipped by 5 bases and J by 2 bases; unmatched bases: 3. Per germline, CDR1 MNHNY and CDR2 SVGAGI (reference sequence).

This clone was seen only once. The rearrangement uses TRBV2 and TRBJ2-4, with 8 nucleotides matching TRBD2. The germline CDR1 and CDR2 sequences are SNHLY and FYNNEI. Trimming took 7 bases from V and 0 from J; bases not matched to a gene: 11. This CDR3 has 17 amino acids. The CDR3: CASNQRGTPGAKNIQYF. The CDR3, as DNA: TGTGCCAGCAATCAGCGGGGGACCCCGGGAGCCAAAAACATTCAGTACTTC.

The gene calls are TRBV4-1 and TRBJ2-2; D is unresolved. Looked up from germline, CDR1 is MGHRA and CDR2 is YSYEKL. Trimming shortened V by 3 bases and J by 0 bases, and 11 bases separated the two germline ends. CDR3 size: 16 residues. CDR3 sequence reads: CASSQRNNANTGELFF. DNA of the CDR3: TGCGCCAGCAGCCAGAGGAACAACGCGAACACCGGGGAGCTGTTTTTT.

The chain joins TRBV15 to TRBJ2-6; TRBD1 agrees at 7 bases. The CDR3 has 17 amino acids. Unmatched junction bases numbered 7, after V lost 3 bases and J lost 2 bases. Germline V gives CDR1 LNHNV, CDR2 YYDKDF (reference sequence). CDR3 residues: CATSRSQTGPGANVLTF. As DNA, the CDR3 is TGTGCCACCAGCAGGTCTCAGACAGGGCCTGGGGCCAACGTCCTGACTTTC.

The chain couples TRBV6-5 to TRBJ2-2; 8 bases are shared with TRBD1. Germline-derived CDR1 and CDR2 are MNHEY and SVGAGI. The CDR3 totals 15 residues. With V trimmed by 2 bases and J by 8 bases, 7 bases remained unmatched. The CDR3: CASSYLTGVGGELFF. The DNA for the CDR3 is TGTGCCAGCAGTTACCTGACAGGGGTTGGTGGGGAGCTGTTTTTT.

The chain has TRBV27 and TRBJ1-3, with D maybe TRBD1 (5 bases). Deletions cut 6 bases from V and 2 bases from J, with 14 bases between. In germline, CDR1 is MNHEY, CDR2 SMNVEV (reference sequence). This CDR3 is 15 amino acids long. CDR3 residues: CASSYTGNAGNTIYF. CDR3 nucleotides: TGTGCCAGCAGCTACACAGGAAACGCTGGAAACACCATATATTTT.